This T cell receptor beta chain was obtained from a study of cytomegalovirus exposure and HLA in healthy donors (dated by TCRdb to about 2017). Study-wide context: According to a later analysis, the roughly 120 validation repertoires were produced on the same platform as the approximately 620 repertoires of the first cohort. The aim of the study was to test whether cataloging public T cell receptors could identify signatures of past pathogen exposure. In addition to the first cohort of around 670 subjects, a separate validation cohort of approximately 120 different subjects was used. To predict cytomegalovirus infection status, the study brought together high-throughput TCR immunosequencing, statistical association of individual TCRs with disease status, and machine learning. Overall results and qualifications from the work: Most TCR sequences were seen in very few donors, while some public TCRs were found in many individuals. Of the cluster scores, 90% to 95% were above 0 in a later analysis, which found that TCRs clustered in the first cohort also tended to co-occur in the approximately 130 validation repertoires. According to the authors, the approach could potentially be generalized to other disease states and immunological phenotypes. The study listed 150 to 200 TCR beta chains as associated with cytomegalovirus. In vitro tests confirmed that a few of the cytomegalovirus-associated TCR beta chains recognize cytomegalovirus antigens. Cytomegalovirus status was reported to be diagnosed by the classifier with high specificity and sensitivity in both the original and validation cohorts. A later analysis lacked HLA typing for the validation cohort, so it scored co-occurrence in that cohort across all 120 repertoires.

Library method: the immunoSEQ multiplex PCR assay. The paper's processing steps were these. A statistical classification framework was built for diagnosing cytomegalovirus status from the catalog of TCR beta chain sequences. As stored in TCRdb, this immuneACCESS dataset retains in-frame rearrangements with V and J assigned. A fraction of the clones does not appear; measured against another copy, unresolved V genes explain less than half of the discrepancy, and the remainder lacks a known reason. That table is the source of V, J and clone size, and D and trimming were worked out from the DNA. Here the sample has over 250,000 clones; approximately 83% occur a single time. The ten largest clones capture approximately 1% of the sample. CDR1 and CDR2 are read off the germline V gene as SGHRS and YFSETQ. The CDR3, from cysteine to phenylalanine, totals 15 residues. Only CDR3 DNA remains: 45 bases, in frame from the first base. Trimming takes 2 bases off V and 2 bases off J; junction bases not matched to a gene: 4.

Worth noting for this clone: Its antigen has not been determined. No much larger clone exists at a distance of one base, and base qualities are not known.

Separate from the approximately 670-subject first cohort, the validation cohort of roughly 110 subjects was the group to which the donors belonged. Source material: PBMCs. This receptor was taken from a woman aged 18-35 years in good health and CMV-seronegative. The rearranged chain carries TRBV5-1 and TRBJ1-5; 7 nucleotides in the junction match TRBD1. The nucleotide sequence reads as follows: TGCGCCAGCAGCTTACAGGGGATGGGCAATCAGCCCCAGCATTTT. Protein translation: CASSLQGMGNQPQHF.